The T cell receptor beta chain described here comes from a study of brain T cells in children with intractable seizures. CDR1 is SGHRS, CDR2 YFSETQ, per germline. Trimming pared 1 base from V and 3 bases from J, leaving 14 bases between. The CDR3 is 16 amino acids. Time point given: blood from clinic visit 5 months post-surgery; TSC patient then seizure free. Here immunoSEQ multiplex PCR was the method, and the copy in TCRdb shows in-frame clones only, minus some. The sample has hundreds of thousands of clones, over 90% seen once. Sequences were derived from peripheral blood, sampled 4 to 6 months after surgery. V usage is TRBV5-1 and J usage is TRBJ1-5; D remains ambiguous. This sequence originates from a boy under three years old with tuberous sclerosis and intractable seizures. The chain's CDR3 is CASSLTGYEDNQPQHF. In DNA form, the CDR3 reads TGCGCCAGCAGCTTGACTGGGTATGAGGACAATCAGCCCCAGCATTTT.